A selection of T cell receptor beta chains follows, all from one sample in a study of T cell clonotyping in hematopoietic cell transplantation. Libraries were prepared by immunoSEQ multiplex PCR; TCRdb keeps only in-frame clonotypes and omits some of them. The sample lists approximately 4,100 clones, approximately 95% occurring once. Source: PBMCs, taken 30 days after allogeneic stem cell transplant. The receptors were gathered from a male patient between 45 and 60 years old who had an allogeneic stem cell transplant from a related donor, so the T cells may come from the graft donor. Some clones in this sample may be carry-over from other donors' samples. Both conserved end residues are part of each CDR3. A D gene is named only where the DNA matches it firmly. The listing skips clone size in some rows; elsewhere it reads once, few, many or a size class.

clone size	J gene	D gene	V gene	CDR3 protein	CDR3 DNA
NA	TRBJ1-2	NA	TRBV7-8	CASSSEQGRPYYGYTF	TGTGCCAGCAGCTCAGAACAGGGTAGGCCTTACTATGGCTACACCTTC
once	TRBJ1-5	TRBD1	TRBV19	CASSKETGIDQPQHF	TGTGCCAGTAGCAAAGAGACAGGGATTGATCAGCCCCAGCATTTT
NA	TRBJ1-6	TRBD1	TRBV9	CASSAQPGTVNSPLHF	TGTGCCAGCAGCGCCCAACCCGGGACAGTAAATTCACCCCTCCACTTT
NA	TRBJ2-3	NA	TRBV9	CASSVDGMETDTQYF	TGTGCCAGCAGCGTAGACGGAATGGAAACAGATACGCAGTATTTT
NA	TRBJ1-2	NA	TRBV19	CASSIAYGYTF	TGTGCCAGTAGTATAGCCTATGGCTACACCTTC
NA	TRBJ2-3	TRBD2	TRBV5-8	CASSSPASGFTDTQYF	TGTGCCAGCAGTTCCCCCGCTAGCGGGTTTACAGATACGCAGTATTTT
NA	TRBJ2-5	TRBD2	TRBV30	CAWSLAGSTYQETQYF	TGTGCCTGGAGCCTAGCGGGCTCGACGTACCAAGAGACCCAGTACTTC
NA	TRBJ2-3	TRBD2	TRBV5-8	CASSEGLAGHTDTQYF	TGTGCCAGCAGCGAGGGACTAGCGGGGCACACAGATACGCAGTATTTT
NA	TRBJ1-5	TRBD1	TRBV19	CASSSSRGRVQPQHF	TGTGCCAGTAGTAGCTCCAGGGGGCGAGTTCAGCCCCAGCATTTT
NA	TRBJ1-2	TRBD1	TRBV5-1	CASSLGQGGKNYGYTF	TGCGCCAGCAGCTTGGGACAGGGGGGGAAAAACTATGGCTACACCTTC
NA	TRBJ1-5	NA	TRBV19	CASSMQGGQPQHF	TGTGCCAGTAGTATGCAGGGAGGGCAGCCCCAGCATTTT
NA	TRBJ2-3	NA	TRBV13	CASSFYGDTQYF	TGTGCCAGCAGCTTCTACGGGGATACGCAGTATTTT
NA	TRBJ2-7	NA	TRBV2	CASSELDYEQYF	TGTGCCAGCAGTGAACTGGACTACGAGCAGTACTTC
NA	TRBJ2-5	NA	TRBV7-2	CASSAPRMMARETQYF	TGTGCCAGCAGCGCCCCCCGGATGATGGCGAGGGAGACCCAGTACTTC
NA	TRBJ1-2	NA	TRBV5-6	CASSFGPKGGYTF	TGTGCCAGCAGCTTCGGACCAAAGGGGGGCTACACCTTC
NA	TRBJ1-1	NA	TRBV29-1	CSVVRGGGTEAFF	TGCAGCGTTGTTCGGGGGGGAGGCACTGAAGCTTTCTTT
NA	TRBJ2-3	NA	TRBV11-3	CASSLSTDTQYF	TGTGCCAGCAGCTTAAGCACAGATACGCAGTATTTT
once	TRBJ2-7	NA	TRBV4-2	CASSQATGLTYEQYF	TGTGCCAGCAGCCAAGCAACGGGACTCACCTACGAGCAGTACTTC
NA	TRBJ2-3	NA	TRBV7-9	CASSRTGASTDTQYF	TGTGCCAGCAGCCGGACTGGCGCTAGCACAGATACGCAGTATTTT
NA	TRBJ2-7	NA	TRBV7-8	CASSPRDGENYEQYF	TGTGCCAGCAGCCCCAGGGACGGCGAAAACTACGAGCAGTACTTC
NA	TRBJ1-3	NA	TRBV6-1	CASSEFGIGAAGNTIYF	TGTGCCAGCAGTGAATTTGGTATTGGGGCGGCTGGAAACACCATATATTTT
once	TRBJ1-6	TRBD1	TRBV5-1	CASSLAQGANSPLHF	TGCGCCAGCAGCTTGGCCCAGGGGGCTAATTCACCCCTCCACTTT
NA	TRBJ2-7	TRBD1	TRBV5-1	CASSSGTGGEQYF	TGCGCCAGCAGCTCGGGAACAGGGGGCGAGCAGTACTTC
NA	TRBJ1-1	NA	TRBV7-9	CASSFEANTEAFF	TGTGCCAGCAGCTTCGAGGCGAACACTGAAGCTTTCTTT
NA	TRBJ2-1	NA	TRBV19	CASRPAQIYNEQFF	TGTGCCAGTAGGCCGGCCCAGATCTACAATGAGCAGTTCTTC
NA	TRBJ1-2	NA	TRBV10-2	CASSESQGVYGYTF	TGCGCCAGCAGTGAGTCACAGGGAGTCTATGGCTACACCTTC
NA	TRBJ1-1	NA	TRBV4-1	CASSRGYGTEAFF	TGCGCCAGCAGCCGGGGGTACGGCACTGAAGCTTTCTTT
NA	TRBJ1-5	NA	TRBV6-6	CASSPGWDTGNQPQHF	TGTGCCAGCAGCCCCGGTTGGGACACGGGCAATCAGCCCCAGCATTTT
NA	TRBJ2-7	TRBD2	TRBV5-6	CASSGGGTYEQYF	TGTGCCAGCAGCGGGGGGGGGACCTACGAGCAGTACTTC
NA	TRBJ2-5	TRBD2	TRBV5-4	CASSPSGSPQETQYF	TGTGCCAGCAGCCCCAGCGGGAGCCCCCAAGAGACCCAGTACTTC
NA	TRBJ1-1	NA	TRBV6-6	CASSPWGAEAFF	TGTGCCAGCAGTCCCTGGGGGGCTGAAGCTTTCTTT
NA	TRBJ1-4	TRBD1	TRBV2	CASVGQGGTELFF	TGTGCCAGCGTCGGACAGGGGGGTACGGAACTGTTTTTT
NA	TRBJ1-2	TRBD1	TRBV18	CASSPRQGSDYGYTF	TGTGCCAGCTCGCCCAGACAGGGGAGCGACTATGGCTACACCTTC
few	TRBJ1-1	NA	TRBV14	CASSRQENTEAFF	TGTGCCAGCAGCCGGCAGGAGAACACTGAAGCTTTCTTT
NA	TRBJ2-7	NA	TRBV6-5	CASSYSGRSSGEQYF	TGTGCCAGCAGTTACTCTGGACGGAGTTCGGGCGAGCAGTACTTC
NA	TRBJ1-1	TRBD1	TRBV7-9	CASSLTGGWAEAFF	TGTGCCAGCAGTCTTACAGGGGGCTGGGCTGAAGCTTTCTTT
NA	TRBJ1-6	NA	TRBV11-1	CASSPDTLLGSPLHF	TGTGCCAGCAGCCCGGACACCCTACTGGGGTCACCCCTCCACTTT
once	TRBJ1-3	NA	TRBV6-1	CASSDWDSGNTIYF	TGTGCCAGCAGTGACTGGGACTCTGGAAACACCATATATTTT
few	TRBJ2-2	NA	TRBV6-1	CASSVRDRFGELFF	TGTGCCAGCAGTGTCCGGGACCGGTTTGGGGAGCTGTTTTTT
once	TRBJ2-7	NA	TRBV5-1	CASSDHPSSYEQYF	TGCGCCAGCAGCGACCACCCGAGCTCCTACGAGCAGTACTTC
NA	TRBJ2-7	TRBD2	TRBV4-3	CASSQGGRGGPYEQYF	TGCGCCAGCAGCCAAGGTGGACGGGGGGGGCCCTACGAGCAGTACTTC
NA	TRBJ2-7	NA	TRBV6-6	CASSYELQSYF	TGTGCCAGCAGTTACGAGTTGCAGTCGTACTTC
NA	TRBJ1-1	NA	TRBV15	CATSREWAGNTEAFF	TGTGCCACCAGCAGAGAGTGGGCGGGGAACACTGAAGCTTTCTTT
NA	TRBJ2-7	TRBD1	TRBV29-1	CSVEEAGQGAYEQYF	TGCAGCGTTGAAGAGGCGGGACAGGGGGCCTACGAGCAGTACTTC
NA	TRBJ2-3	TRBD2	TRBV5-1	CASSLFGLAGGTDTQYF	TGCGCCAGCAGCTTGTTCGGGCTAGCGGGGGGCACAGATACGCAGTATTTT
NA	TRBJ2-5	NA	TRBV28	CASRPILANQETQYF	TGTGCCAGCAGGCCGATTCTAGCGAACCAAGAGACCCAGTACTTC
NA	TRBJ1-1	NA	TRBV7-9	CASSLRGHTSNTEAFF	TGTGCCAGCAGCTTAAGAGGACACACTTCGAACACTGAAGCTTTCTTT
NA	TRBJ2-2	NA	TRBV6-5	CASSARGGELFF	TGTGCCAGCTCTGCCCGGGGCGGGGAGCTGTTTTTT
NA	TRBJ1-1	NA	TRBV7-8	CASSLAQGPNTEAFF	TGTGCCAGCAGCTTAGCACAGGGACCGAACACTGAAGCTTTCTTT
NA	TRBJ1-5	TRBD1	TRBV5-6	CASSLGTGTYNQPQHF	TGTGCCAGCAGCTTGGGGACAGGGACCTACAATCAGCCCCAGCATTTT
NA	TRBJ1-2	NA	TRBV30	CAWSGQGDGYTF	TGTGCCTGGAGTGGGCAGGGAGATGGCTACACCTTC
NA	TRBJ1-1	NA	TRBV6-6	CASSYGGGENTEAFF	TGTGCCAGCAGTTATGGCGGGGGCGAGAACACTGAAGCTTTCTTT